Listed here are 20 T cell receptor beta chains from one sample, sequenced in a study of blood T cell repertoires in COVID-19. The repertoire was sequenced with immunoSEQ multiplex PCR; TCRdb's copy has only in-frame clones and lacks some. The data hold about 200,000 clones, with about 78% observed a single time. What was sequenced was peripheral blood. These receptors originate from a woman in her 70s with acute or convalescent COVID-19.

A few counts support this clone. The V call is TRBV2, the J call TRBJ2-1, with D tentatively TRBD1 (5 bases). V was pared by 4 bases and J by 8 bases, with 12 bases between. The CDR3 sequence is 13 residues long. CDR1 and CDR2 from the germline V gene are SNHLY and FYNNEI. The CDR3 region is CASSVGHRDEQFF. The CDR3, as DNA: TGTGCCAGCAGTGTGGGGCATAGGGATGAGCAGTTCTTC. Looking up the rest from reference TRBV2 and TRBJ2-1 gives the full variable domain: EPEVTQTPSHQVTQMGQEVILRCVPISNHLYFYWYRQILGQKVEFLVSFYNNEISEKSEIFDDQFSVERPDGSNFTLKIRSTKLEDSAMYFCASSVGHRDEQFFGPGTRLTVL.

J is TRBJ2-5 and V is TRBV28; 8 nucleotides line up with TRBD1. CDR3 length: 15 residues. Germline loops: CDR1 MDHEN, CDR2 SYDVKM. The trim removed 3 bases at V and 5 bases at J, leaving 8 bases unmatched. CDR3 sequence reads: CASSFPLGQEETQYF. For the CDR3, the DNA is TGTGCCAGCAGTTTTCCTCTGGGACAGGAGGAGACCCAGTACTTC.

This clone was counted between two and nine times. CDR3 DNA: TGCAGCGTTGAAGGGGGAGGTGAAAAACTGTTTTTT. Amino acids: CSVEGGGEKLFF. The rearrangement uses TRBV29-1 and TRBJ1-4; D not certain. V lost 1 base and J 7 bases, leaving 7 bases between the germline ends. Germline CDR1 reads SQVTM; CDR2 reads ANQGSEA. The CDR3 runs 12 residues.

With respect to this clone: Additional DNA sequences in this sample encode the identical CDR3. V usage is TRBV5-1 and J usage is TRBJ2-7, with 9 bases identical to TRBD1. The CDR3 is 15 residues long. V shed 3 bases and J 1 base; nucleotides not matched to a gene: 5. Germline CDR1 reads SGHRS; CDR2 reads YFSETQ. The CDR3 region is CASSSSGTGSYEQYF. The CDR3 DNA sequence: TGCGCCAGCAGCTCCTCCGGGACAGGGTCCTACGAGCAGTACTTC.

This chain links TRBV3-1 (or the pseudogene TRBV3-2) with TRBJ2-1; D is perhaps TRBD2 (6 bases). Trimming left V 4 bases short and J 6 bases short, with 13 bases between. CDR1 LGHDT and CDR2 YNNKEL come from the germline V gene (reference sequence). This CDR3 has 14 residues. CDR3 nucleotides: TGTGCCAGCAGCCTAGGAGGGGCGAGCAATGAGCAGTTCTTC. Translating it yields CASSLGGASNEQFF.

The chain is built from TRBV7-9 and TRBJ2-7; no clear D gene. The CDR3 is 14 amino acids. The germline gives CDR1 SEHNR, CDR2 FQNEAQ (reference sequence). The germline V and J ends were trimmed by 5 bases and 6 bases, with 17 bases remaining between them. In DNA form, the CDR3 reads TGTGCCAGCAGCAAATCCTTTGCGCTACCCGAGCAGTACTTC. Amino acids: CASSKSFALPEQYF.

The chain is built from TRBV7-9 and TRBJ1-1; D may be TRBD1 (6 bases). This CDR3 spans 15 amino acids. Germline V CDR1 and CDR2: SEHNR, FQNEAQ (reference sequence). The V and J ends lost 5 bases and 0 bases respectively, with 13 bases between them. This CDR3 reads CASSPGEGVNTEAFF. In DNA form, the CDR3 reads TGTGCCAGCAGCCCCGGGGAGGGGGTGAACACTGAAGCTTTCTTT. Together with reference TRBV7-9 and TRBJ1-1, the CDR3 gives the full variable domain: DTGVSQNPRHKITKRGQNVTFRCDPISEHNRLYWYRQTLGQGPEFLTYFQNEAQLEKSRLLSDRFSAERPKGSFSTLEIQRTEQGDSAMYLCASSPGEGVNTEAFFGQGTRLTVV.

V gene TRBV28 combines with J gene TRBJ2-7; 7 bases are a match to TRBD2. Per germline, CDR1 MDHEN and CDR2 SYDVKM. The CDR3 runs to 15 residues. Losses at the gene ends were 3 bases for V and 0 bases for J; bases not matched to a gene: 5. The DNA of the CDR3 is TGTGCCAGCAGTTTGGCTAGCGGAGGCTCCTACGAGCAGTACTTC. Translated: CASSLASGGSYEQYF.

The rearrangement joins TRBV28 to TRBJ2-1, with 13 nucleotides matching TRBD2. The CDR3 loop spans 15 amino acids. The germline gives CDR1 MDHEN, CDR2 SYDVKM. With 7 bases clipped from V and 10 bases from J, the junction kept 10 bases outside the gene matches. DNA for the CDR3: TGTGCCAGCATGGAGACTAGCGGGAGGATGGGAGAGCAGTTCTTC. Translation: CASMETSGRMGEQFF.

The J gene is TRBJ2-5, the V gene TRBV14; 9 bases map to TRBD2. The V gene's germline CDR1 is SGHDN and CDR2 FVKESK. Losses at the gene ends were 2 bases for V and 3 bases for J; bases not matched to a gene: 7. This CDR3 comprises 16 residues. Here the CDR3 DNA reads TGTGCCAGCAGCCAACCAAAGACTAGCGGAGAAGAGACCCAGTACTTC. Amino acid sequence: CASSQPKTSGEETQYF.

J is TRBJ1-3 and V is TRBV5-6; D gene uncertain. CDR1 and CDR2 from the germline V gene are SGHDT and YYEEEE. With 4 bases removed from V and 0 bases from J, the gap between germline ends came to 14 bases. The CDR3 has 16 amino acids. CDR3 region: CASSPDAGNSGNTIYF. The CDR3 coding sequence is TGTGCCAGCAGCCCTGACGCGGGAAACTCTGGAAACACCATATATTTT. The whole variable domain, remainder taken from reference TRBV5-6 and TRBJ1-3, is DAGVTQSPTHLIKTRGQQVTLRCSPKSGHDTVSWYQQALGQGPQFIFQYYEEEERQRGNFPDRFSGHQFPNYSSELNVNALLLGDSALYLCASSPDAGNSGNTIYFGEGSWLTVV.

The chain combines TRBV7-3 with TRBJ2-2; D perhaps matches TRBD1 (6 bases). Deletions cut 3 bases from V and 0 bases from J, with 8 bases between. CDR1 and CDR2 (germline): SGHTA, FQGTGA. The CDR3 is made up of 15 amino acids. The CDR3 region is CASSFQGTNTGELFF. In nucleotides, the CDR3 is TGTGCCAGCAGCTTCCAGGGGACGAACACCGGGGAGCTGTTTTTT.

In this sample, this clone turned up once. This chain connects TRBV15 to TRBJ2-5; no definite D call. CDR1 and CDR2 (germline): LNHNV, YYDKDF (reference sequence). Trimming took 4 bases from V and 5 from J, leaving 20 bases between them. The CDR3 sequence is 16 residues long. The CDR3 loop reads CATSTRRSPVIETQYF. CDR3 bases: TGTGCCACCAGCACCCGACGGAGCCCGGTAATTGAGACCCAGTACTTC.

The count of this clone is one. The chain couples TRBV5-4 to TRBJ2-7; 9 bases are shared with TRBD2. V trimming: 4 bases; J trimming: 0 bases; junction bases outside the gene matches: 5. Germline V CDR1 and CDR2: SGHNT, YYREEE (reference sequence). The CDR3 has 15 residues. CDR3 bases: TGTGCCAGCAGCGTAGCGGGAGTAGTCTCCTACGAGCAGTACTTC. This codes for CASSVAGVVSYEQYF.

The rearrangement uses TRBV12-3 or TRBV12-4 and TRBJ1-5, with D possibly matching TRBD1 (6 bases). CDR3 length: 13 residues. The V end lost 4 bases, the J end lost 6 bases, and 10 bases lay between the germline ends. In DNA, the CDR3 is TGTGCCAGCAGTTCAGGGGAGGGTCAGCCCCAGCATTTT. This sequence encodes CASSSGEGQPQHF.

The chain joins TRBV28 to TRBJ2-1, with 14 bases that match TRBD2. Trimming removed 5 bases from V and 2 bases from J; junction bases left unmatched: 8. The CDR3 runs 18 residues. Germline V gene lookup returns CDR1 MDHEN and CDR2 SYDVKM. The CDR3 loop reads CASSPGLAGGVTYNEQFF. Here the CDR3 DNA reads TGTGCCAGCAGTCCCGGACTAGCGGGAGGTGTTACCTACAATGAGCAGTTCTTC.

This clone came up once. This chain joins TRBV19 and TRBJ1-6; D is ambiguous. V was pared by 6 bases and J by 5 bases, with 11 bases between. This CDR3 spans 14 amino acids. Germline loops: CDR1 LNHDA, CDR2 SQIVND (reference sequence). For the CDR3, the DNA is TGTGCCAGTAGGACATACCCGGATAATTCACCCCTCCACTTT. Protein: CASRTYPDNSPLHF.

The CDR3 here is CSVSVQGNQPQHF. In DNA form, the CDR3 reads TGCAGCGTCTCCGTCCAGGGGAATCAGCCCCAGCATTTT. The chain joins TRBV29-1 to TRBJ1-5, with D perhaps matching TRBD1 (6 bases). The ends were cut back, 6 bases at V and 4 bases at J, with 13 bases in the middle. The CDR3 is 13 amino acids. CDR1 is SQVTM, CDR2 ANQGSEA, per germline.

The sample holds one count of this clone. The genes are TRBV24-1 and TRBJ2-3; 15 bases line up with TRBD2. The germline gives CDR1 KGHDR, CDR2 SFDVKD. Trimming removed 4 bases from V and 9 bases from J; junction bases left unmatched: 7. The CDR3 extends over 16 amino acids. CDR3 amino acids: CATSEPGLAGGLTQYF. The CDR3 region has the DNA TGTGCCACCAGTGAACCGGGACTAGCGGGAGGTTTGACGCAGTATTTT.

The chain employs TRBV30 and TRBJ2-7; D may be TRBD2 (6 bases). The V end was cut by 0 bases, the J end by 2 bases, with 8 bases between. The CDR3 runs 13 residues. Germline assignment: CDR1 GTSNPN and CDR2 SVGIG (reference sequence). CDR3 coding DNA: TGTGCCTGGAGTGTACCGGGGGCCTACGAGCAGTACTTC. Translation gives CAWSVPGAYEQYF.